Below, 10 T cell receptor beta chains from the same sample are listed, as sequenced in a study of a mutant IDH1 vaccine in newly diagnosed glioma. Time point described: baseline, week 1 (first vaccination visit). The treatment was: pre-vaccination baseline after standard-of-care therapy. Measured with immunoSEQ multiplex PCR; TCRdb has only the in-frame clones, and not every one. The repertoire includes around 37,000 clones, 60% to 80% of them detected once, and approximately 9.1% sits in the top ten. Sequences were derived from PBMCs, sampled from a glioma patient treated with radiotherapy, temozolomide or both. The receptors come from a man aged 35-49 years with glioma. Some clones in this sample may be carry-over from other donors' samples.

CDR3 loop: CASSPQSRDWDYGYTF. Here the CDR3 DNA reads TGTGCCAGCTCACCTCAGTCCAGGGACTGGGACTATGGCTACACCTTC. This chain joins TRBV18 and TRBJ1-2; perhaps TRBD1 as D (5 bases). The CDR3 runs 16 residues. V was trimmed by 3 bases and J by 3 bases, leaving 17 bases between them. Germline V gene sequence: CDR1 KGHSH, CDR2 LQKENI.

V and J are TRBV9 and TRBJ2-7; D is unclear. CDR1 is SGDLS and CDR2 is YYNGEE in the germline V gene. The germline V and J ends were trimmed by 4 bases and 0 bases, with 11 bases remaining between them. This CDR3 spans 14 amino acids. The chain's CDR3 is CASSSPGPSYEQYF. The CDR3 DNA reads TGTGCCAGCAGCTCGCCGGGCCCCTCCTACGAGCAGTACTTC.

V usage is TRBV9 and J usage is TRBJ1-2; D gene unclear. There are 14 residues in the CDR3. V lost 0 bases, J lost 6 bases, and 12 bases lay in between. Germline CDR1 reads SGDLS; CDR2 reads YYNGEE. CDR3 loop: CASSVAWDDNGYTF. In nucleotides, the CDR3 is TGTGCCAGCAGCGTAGCTTGGGATGATAATGGCTACACCTTC.

This chain uses TRBV6-4 with TRBJ2-7, with D unresolved. Germline V gives CDR1 MRHNA, CDR2 SNTAGT. This CDR3 contains 12 residues. V lost 3 bases and J lost 6, with 9 bases in between. The CDR3 spells CASSELGGEQYF. CDR3 coding DNA: TGTGCCAGCAGTGAATTGGGTGGCGAGCAGTACTTC.

The CDR3 spells CASSHPYTEAFF. The CDR3 region has the DNA TGCGCCAGCAGCCATCCCTACACTGAAGCTTTCTTT. The chain is built from TRBV4-1 and TRBJ1-1; D is unclear. V lost 3 bases and J lost 3, with 5 bases in between. Germline loops: CDR1 MGHRA, CDR2 YSYEKL. The CDR3 is made up of 12 amino acids.

The chain employs TRBV21-1 and TRBJ2-7; the table's TRBD1 call for D was not verified on the DNA. TRBV21-1 is a pseudogene. This CDR3 is 16 amino acids long. CDR3 in amino acids: CASSKGVTAAKYEQYF. CDR3 sequence (DNA): TGTGCCAGCAGCAAAGGAGTAACAGCTGCGAAGTACGAGCAGTACTTC.

The genes are TRBV6-1 and TRBJ1-3; a possible D gene is TRBD1 (5 bases). V was clipped by 11 bases and J by 0 bases, with 17 bases between them. The CDR3 runs 15 residues. Germline V gene lookup returns CDR1 MNHNS and CDR2 SASEGT. CDR3 in amino acids: CAHTTQGASGNTIYF. DNA of the CDR3: TGTGCCCATACCACCCAGGGTGCCTCTGGAAACACCATATATTTT.

The rearrangement links TRBV27 to TRBJ1-1, with 7 bases aligning to TRBD1. The J segment lost 1 base and the V segment lost 4 bases, leaving 9 bases of the junction unmatched. CDR3 length equals 16 residues. The germline gives CDR1 MNHEY, CDR2 SMNVEV (reference sequence). The CDR3 is CASSSTYRGWNTEAFF. CDR3 sequence (DNA): TGTGCCAGCAGTTCGACATACAGGGGATGGAACACTGAAGCTTTCTTT.

The J gene is TRBJ2-3, the V gene TRBV7-2; 9 positions match TRBD2. The CDR3 is made up of 14 amino acids. Per the germline V gene, CDR1 is SGHTA and CDR2 is FQGNSA. V was clipped by 3 bases and J by 4 bases; unmatched bases: 2. Here the CDR3 DNA reads TGTGCCAGCAGCTTGCTAGCGGGGTCAGATACGCAGTATTTT. Translation gives CASSLLAGSDTQYF. Together with reference TRBV7-2 and TRBJ2-3, the CDR3 gives the full variable domain: GAGVSQSPSNKVTEKGKDVELRCDPISGHTALYWYRQSLGQGLEFLIYFQGNSAPDKSGLPSDRFSAERTGGSVSTLTIQRTQQEDSAVYLCASSLLAGSDTQYFGPGTRLTVL.

This clone has only one observation. V usage is TRBV4-1 and J usage is TRBJ2-7; D unclear. V was cut by 1 base and J by 0 bases, with 13 bases left in between. The CDR3 is 16 amino acids. The germline V gene has CDR1 MGHRA and CDR2 YSYEKL. The chain's CDR3 is CASSQVVFKSSYEQYF. The DNA of the CDR3 is TGCGCCAGCAGCCAAGTTGTCTTTAAGAGCTCCTACGAGCAGTACTTC.